This T cell receptor (beta chain) appears in the sequencing data of a study of blood T cell repertoires in COVID-19. Study-level background: COVID-19 samples collected from the United States, Italy and Spain covered acute and convalescent phases. Sources were T cells, B-cell-depleted T cells, or PBMCs; the material itself was cDNA or gDNA.

Deletions cut 2 bases from V and 8 bases from J, with 15 bases between. CDR3 size: 14 residues. Germline assignment: CDR1 MDHEN and CDR2 SYDVKM. Authors' processing steps: Estimation of nucleated cell counts was performed using reference gene primer amplification. The table came from immunoSEQ multiplex PCR; TCRdb's copy has only in-frame clones and leaves some out. The DNA gave D and trimming, while V, J and clone size come from that table. This table has about 310,000 clones, about nine tenths appearing once. This TCR was recovered from a man aged 50-59 years with active or convalescent COVID-19. Specimen: peripheral blood. The chain uses TRBV28 and TRBJ1-2; tentative D call: TRBD1 (5 bases). CDR3 coding DNA: TGTGCCAGCAGTTTAGGTCAGGGTACAGGAGGCTACACCTTC. Translating it yields CASSLGQGTGGYTF.